A single sample gave rise to the 31 T cell receptor beta chains below, sequenced in a study of blood T cell repertoires in COVID-19. Method: immunoSEQ multiplex PCR; TCRdb's copy keeps in-frame clones and lacks some. The table lists approximately 190,000 clones, around 79% of them singletons. The sequencing sample was made of peripheral blood. These receptor sequences come from a man in his fifties or sixties with active or convalescent COVID-19.

CDR3 nucleotides: TGTGCCAGCAGCCAAGGACTGTGGAACACTGAAGCTTTCTTT. It codes for CASSQGLWNTEAFF. The chain couples TRBV14 to TRBJ1-1; unclear D gene. The CDR3 sequence is 14 residues long. Germline CDR1 reads SGHDN; CDR2 reads FVKESK. V lost 1 base, J lost 1 base, and 7 bases lay in between. Using reference TRBV14 and TRBJ1-1 for the parts outside the CDR3, the full variable domain is EAGVTQFPSHSVIEKGQTVTLRCDPISGHDNLYWYRRVMGKEIKFLLHFVKESKQDESGMPNNRFLAERTGGTYSTLKVQPAELEDSGVYFCASSQGLWNTEAFFGQGTRLTVV.

V usage is TRBV5-8 and J usage is TRBJ1-1, with TRBD1 matching 8 bases. Germline values: CDR1 SGHTS, CDR2 YDEGEE. The length of the CDR3 is 16 residues. V lost 3 bases, J lost 3 bases, and 10 bases stayed unmatched. CDR3 region: CASSSLPTGGYTEAFF. The CDR3 DNA follows: TGTGCCAGCAGCTCCCTCCCAACAGGGGGGTACACTGAAGCTTTCTTT. Full variable domain (remainder filled in from reference TRBV5-8 and TRBJ1-1): EAGVTQSPTHLIKTRGQQATLRCSPISGHTSVYWYQQALGLGLQFLLWYDEGEERNRGNFPPRFSGRQFPNYSSELNVNALELEDSALYLCASSSLPTGGYTEAFFGQGTRLTVV.

V is TRBV12-3 or TRBV12-4 and J is TRBJ1-2; D unclear. The CDR3 loop spans 12 amino acids. V gave up 3 bases and J gave up 2 bases, with 4 bases separating them. The CDR3, as DNA: TGTGCCAGCAGTTTCCCGAACTATGGCTACACCTTC. Translation gives CASSFPNYGYTF.

Here the CDR3 reads CASSPIANTGELFF. The DNA of the CDR3 is TGTGCCAGCAGCCCTATAGCTAACACCGGGGAGCTGTTTTTT. The chain recombines TRBV7-3 with TRBJ2-2; D uncertain. The V end was cut by 5 bases, the J end by 2 bases, with 9 bases between. The germline V gene has CDR1 SGHTA and CDR2 FQGTGA. The length of the CDR3 is 14 residues. Combining the CDR3 with reference TRBV7-3 and TRBJ2-2 gives the whole variable domain GAGVSQTPSNKVTEKGKYVELRCDPISGHTALYWYRQSLGQGPEFLIYFQGTGAADDSGLPNDRFFAVRPEGSVSTLKIQRTERGDSAVYLCASSPIANTGELFFGEGSRLTVL.

The chain employs TRBV5-1 and TRBJ1-2; 8 positions match TRBD1. Germline V CDR1 and CDR2: SGHRS, YFSETQ. This CDR3 is built from 14 residues. V trimming: 5 bases; J trimming: 7 bases; junction bases outside the gene matches: 10. The chain's CDR3 is CASRSGGTGLGYTF. The CDR3 DNA follows: TGCGCCAGCAGGTCAGGGGGCACAGGCCTTGGCTACACCTTC.

This rearrangement joins TRBV5-4 to TRBJ2-1; the match to TRBD2 covers 13 bases. With V trimmed by 4 bases and J by 5 bases, 3 bases remained unmatched. CDR3 length: 15 residues. CDR1 and CDR2 from the germline V gene are SGHNT and YYREEE (reference sequence). Written as DNA, the CDR3 is TGTGCCAGCAGCCCCGGACTAGCGGGAGACAATGAGCAGTTCTTC. This sequence encodes CASSPGLAGDNEQFF.

This rearrangement joins TRBV19 to TRBJ2-1, with 12 positions matching TRBD2. This CDR3 has 17 amino acids. From germline, CDR1 is LNHDA and CDR2 SQIVND (reference sequence). V was clipped by 8 bases and J by 5 bases; unmatched bases: 13. Written as DNA, the CDR3 is TGTGCCAGTTCTAGCGGGAGGGCTGAGGTGGTCGACAATGAGCAGTTCTTC. Encoded protein: CASSSGRAEVVDNEQFF.

This rearrangement joins TRBV7-6 to TRBJ2-2, with a possible D match to TRBD2 (6 bases). With 4 bases removed from V and 6 bases from J, the gap between germline ends came to 18 bases. The CDR3 is 16 residues long. Germline V lookup: CDR1 SGHVS, CDR2 FNYEAQ. The CDR3 DNA follows: TGTGCCAGCAGCTCACTTGGGGGGTCAGGCGCCGGGGAGCTGTTTTTT. As protein: CASSSLGGSGAGELFF.

The table lists this clone with a count of one. The chain links TRBV5-1 to TRBJ1-3; weak D call: TRBD1 (6 bases). The CDR3 is made up of 15 amino acids. Deletions cut 0 bases from V and 4 bases from J, with 11 bases between. CDR1 is SGHRS and CDR2 is YFSETQ in the germline V gene. CDR3 in amino acids: CASSLGTGRGNTIYF. Written as DNA, the CDR3 is TGCGCCAGCAGCTTGGGCACAGGGAGAGGAAACACCATATATTTT.

The CDR3 region is CASSLGTLLSPLHF. CDR3 DNA: TGTGCCAGCAGCTTAGGCACCCTACTATCACCCCTCCACTTT. V usage is TRBV7-2 and J usage is TRBJ1-6; D ambiguous. Germline V gene sequence: CDR1 SGHTA, CDR2 FQGNSA. This CDR3 region has 14 residues. V gave up 1 base and J gave up 10 bases, with 11 bases separating them.

The chain recombines TRBV18 with TRBJ2-3; 8 bases map to TRBD1. Trimming took 3 bases from V and 1 from J; bases not matched to a gene: 0. The CDR3 is 14 residues long. Germline loops: CDR1 KGHSH, CDR2 LQKENI. CDR3 DNA sequence: TGTGCCAGCTCACCGGGACAGGGCACAGATACGCAGTATTTT. Translated: CASSPGQGTDTQYF.

V is TRBV19 and J is TRBJ2-3, with D possibly matching TRBD1 (6 bases). This CDR3 region has 15 residues. With 5 bases removed from V and 3 bases from J, the gap between germline ends came to 15 bases. Germline V gives CDR1 LNHDA, CDR2 SQIVND (reference sequence). The CDR3 DNA reads TGTGCCAGTAGTCCCCTGGGCAGGGGTACAGATACGCAGTATTTT. Translation gives CASSPLGRGTDTQYF. The full variable domain, its missing parts supplied by reference TRBV19 and TRBJ2-3, is DGGITQSPKYLFRKEGQNVTLSCEQNLNHDAMYWYRQDPGQGLRLIYYSQIVNDFQKGDIAEGYSVSREKKESFPLTVTSAQKNPTAFYLCASSPLGRGTDTQYFGPGTRLTVL.

This chain uses TRBV19 with TRBJ2-3; D is undetermined. V lost 8 bases and J lost 4, with 19 bases in between. Germline V gives CDR1 LNHDA, CDR2 SQIVND (reference sequence). The CDR3 contains 15 residues. The chain's CDR3 is CASAPGYSFPDTQYF. CDR3 nucleotides: TGTGCCAGTGCCCCAGGCTATTCCTTTCCAGATACGCAGTATTTT.

This clone was observed a single time. This chain joins TRBV7-2 and TRBJ2-5, with unresolved D. This CDR3 spans 12 amino acids. Germline V gene lookup returns CDR1 SGHTA and CDR2 FQGNSA. Trimming cost V 1 base and J 9 bases, with 9 bases left between them. The CDR3 reads CASSLGSRSQYF. Written as DNA, the CDR3 is TGTGCCAGCAGCTTAGGGTCTAGGTCCCAGTACTTC.

This clone was detected only a few times. The chain uses TRBV7-2 and TRBJ2-1, with 8 bases identical to TRBD2. The CDR3 length is 14 residues. The trim removed 6 bases at V and 6 bases at J, leaving 7 bases unmatched. Germline assignment: CDR1 SGHTA and CDR2 FQGNSA. The CDR3 loop is CASRFSGMVNEQFF. Written as DNA, the CDR3 is TGTGCCAGCAGATTTAGCGGGATGGTCAATGAGCAGTTCTTC.

The genes are TRBV10-3 and TRBJ2-1; 7 bases are shared with TRBD2. The length of the CDR3 is 14 residues. J gave up 7 bases and V 4 bases, and 7 bases lay outside the gene matches. CDR1 and CDR2 (germline): ENHRY, SYGVKD. CDR3 sequence: CAISAPGGGNEQFF. Written as DNA, the CDR3 is TGTGCCATCAGTGCCCCTGGGGGGGGTAATGAGCAGTTCTTC.

The V gene is TRBV5-4, the J gene TRBJ2-5; TRBD1 matches 9 bases. There are 16 residues in the CDR3. In germline, CDR1 is SGHNT, CDR2 YYREEE (reference sequence). V trimming: 4 bases; J trimming: 1 base; junction bases outside the gene matches: 8. The CDR3, as DNA: TGTGCCAGCAGCCTCGGGACAGGGCCTTCCCAAGAGACCCAGTACTTC. As protein: CASSLGTGPSQETQYF.

In DNA, the CDR3 is TGTGCCACCAGCGTGGTCGGTGAAAAACTGTTTTTT. This translates into CATSVVGEKLFF. The rearrangement joins TRBV15 to TRBJ1-4; D is ambiguous. CDR3 length: 12 residues. The germline V gene encodes CDR1 LNHNV and CDR2 YYDKDF (reference sequence). V lost 5 bases and J lost 7, with 8 bases in between.

This CDR3 is CASSFIHRLAENTGELFF. As DNA, the CDR3 is TGTGCCAGCAGCTTCATTCATCGACTAGCGGAAAACACCGGGGAGCTGTTTTTT. The chain combines TRBV7-9 with TRBJ2-2; 9 bases line up with TRBD2. The CDR3 totals 18 residues. V shed 3 bases and J 2 bases; nucleotides not matched to a gene: 10. CDR1 and CDR2 (germline): SEHNR, FQNEAQ (reference sequence).

The rearrangement uses TRBV30 and TRBJ2-7, with D hard to call. This CDR3 has 12 amino acids. The germline CDR1 and CDR2 sequences are GTSNPN and SVGIG (reference sequence). V was cut by 0 bases and J by 4 bases, with 7 bases left in between. This CDR3 reads CAWSVTEYEQYF. CDR3 sequence (DNA): TGTGCCTGGAGTGTAACAGAATACGAGCAGTACTTC.

This clone was counted a few times. The chain carries TRBV28 and TRBJ1-2; possibly TRBD1 for D (6 bases). This CDR3 is built from 14 residues. Per the germline V gene, CDR1 is MDHEN and CDR2 is SYDVKM. The germline V and J ends were trimmed by 4 bases and 3 bases, with 12 bases remaining between them. CDR3 bases: TGTGCCAGCAGTTCGACGGACAGAGACTATGGCTACACCTTC. This gives the protein CASSSTDRDYGYTF.

The genes are TRBV27 and TRBJ1-1; 10 nucleotides line up with TRBD1. V lost 6 bases and J lost 5; bases outside the gene matches: 6. CDR1 is MNHEY, CDR2 SMNVEV, per germline (reference sequence). The CDR3 consists of 14 residues. Here the CDR3 DNA reads TGTGCCAGCAGGGGGGGACAGGGGCGGACTGAAGCTTTCTTT. The encoded protein is CASRGGQGRTEAFF.

V gene TRBV7-7 combines with J gene TRBJ2-2; TRBD2 matches at 11 bases. The germline V gene has CDR1 SSHAT and CDR2 FNYEAQ (reference sequence). The CDR3 has 18 amino acids. After removal of 1 base from V and 5 bases from J, the junction contained 9 bases not matched to a gene. This CDR3 reads CASSLGVLAGGRTGELFF. CDR3 bases: TGTGCCAGCAGCTTAGGGGTTCTAGCGGGAGGCAGAACCGGGGAGCTGTTTTTT.

This chain links TRBV11-2 with TRBJ2-7; D is unresolved. The CDR3 sequence is 14 residues long. V gave up 5 bases and J gave up 8 bases, with 19 bases separating them. Germline V gene lookup returns CDR1 SGHAT and CDR2 FQNNGV. CDR3 region: CASSRGRSPEQQYF. The CDR3 nucleotides read TGTGCCAGCAGCCGAGGAAGGTCCCCTGAGCAGCAGTACTTC.

The genes are TRBV5-4 and TRBJ2-1; 8 nucleotides agree with TRBD1. With V trimmed by 3 bases and J by 6 bases, 8 bases remained unmatched. The CDR3 spans 15 residues. CDR1 is SGHNT, CDR2 YYREEE, per germline (reference sequence). This CDR3 reads CASSWVTGALNEQFF. In nucleotides, the CDR3 is TGTGCCAGCAGCTGGGTGACAGGGGCCCTCAATGAGCAGTTCTTC.

This sequence joins TRBV7-2 and TRBJ2-1, with D possibly matching TRBD2 (6 bases). The germline V gene encodes CDR1 SGHTA and CDR2 FQGNSA. CDR3 size: 15 residues. Trimming cost V 2 bases and J 8 bases, with 16 bases left between them. CDR3 DNA: TGTGCCAGCAGCTTAAGGTCGGGACTGGGGGATGAGCAGTTCTTC. Translated: CASSLRSGLGDEQFF.

This clone was observed a single time. The J gene is TRBJ1-5, the V gene TRBV19; D is unclear. CDR1 is LNHDA and CDR2 is SQIVND in the germline V gene (reference sequence). V was pared by 1 base and J by 8 bases, with 12 bases between. The CDR3 totals 14 residues. This chain's CDR3 is CASSIGGGREPQHF. In DNA, the CDR3 is TGTGCCAGTAGTATAGGAGGCGGCCGGGAGCCCCAGCATTTT.

The chain carries TRBV29-1 and TRBJ1-1, with D perhaps TRBD1 (5 bases). Trimming stripped 4 bases from V and 0 bases from J, with 15 bases between. This CDR3 spans 15 amino acids. From germline, CDR1 is SQVTM and CDR2 ANQGSEA. CDR3 DNA sequence: TGCAGCGTTGTGGGGGGAAAGGGGCTGAACACTGAAGCTTTCTTT. Protein product: CSVVGGKGLNTEAFF.

V and J are TRBV10-3 and TRBJ2-7, with 7 bases aligning to TRBD1. The CDR3 covers 15 residues. Germline V gives CDR1 ENHRY, CDR2 SYGVKD. The junction had 8 bases not matched to a gene; V was cut back by 6 bases and J by 0 bases. The CDR3 region is CAIRHTGTVSYEQYF. CDR3 DNA sequence: TGTGCCATCAGGCACACCGGGACAGTCTCCTACGAGCAGTACTTC.

This chain uses TRBV5-1 with TRBJ1-5, with TRBD1 as a possible D gene (6 bases). V was cut by 0 bases and J by 3 bases, with 13 bases left in between. Germline V CDR1 and CDR2: SGHRS, YFSETQ. This CDR3 has 16 residues. The CDR3 spells CASSLVPRGDNQPQHF. The DNA of the CDR3 is TGCGCCAGCAGCTTGGTTCCCAGGGGAGACAATCAGCCCCAGCATTTT.

This clone is termed medium-sized (0.01 to 0.1%). Distinct nucleotide sequences in the sample also encode this CDR3. The chain carries TRBV29-1 and TRBJ2-1; 7 bases fit TRBD1. The V and J ends lost 1 base and 1 base, in that order; junction bases with no gene match: 4. In germline, CDR1 is SQVTM, CDR2 ANQGSEA. This CDR3 is built from 15 residues. In DNA form, the CDR3 reads TGCAGCGTTGAAGTCTGGGACAGTTCCTACAATGAGCAGTTCTTC. Protein product: CSVEVWDSSYNEQFF.